This TCR beta chain emerged from a study of cytomegalovirus exposure and HLA in healthy donors. On the study more broadly: Clustering assigned over 70% of the roughly 380 genotyped donors to the Caucasian-associated ancestry cluster. Broader study findings: Several of the most significant clusters appeared linked to common viral pathogens, based on a later analysis.

Notes on this clone: Its target is unknown.

Germline CDR1 reads MGHDK; CDR2 reads SYGVNS. Trimming took 3 bases from V and 2 from J, leaving 13 bases between them. The CDR3 loop spans 16 amino acids. The study ran its PCR with 60 Vbeta and 13 Jbeta primers. Generated by immunoSEQ multiplex PCR, the TCRdb table keeps only in-frame clones and is missing some. The table lists 75,000 to 95,000 clones, with around 1.6% in the top ten. The gene calls are TRBV25-1 and TRBJ2-2; weak D call: TRBD1 (6 bases). The clonotype originates from a woman in her sixties or seventies in good health and CMV-seronegative. Sequenced material: PBMCs. The CDR3 loop reads CASSESRGTNTGELFF. The CDR3 coding sequence is TGTGCCAGCAGTGAGTCGAGGGGGACCAACACCGGGGAGCTGTTTTTT.